The rows below give T cell receptor beta chains drawn from one sample of a study of blood T cell repertoires in COVID-19. TCRdb's copy holds only in-frame clones and misses some; the assay was immunoSEQ multiplex PCR. The sample shows fewer than 200,000 clones, approximately 84% of them seen only once. Sequencing was done on a sample of peripheral blood. The receptors come from a man between 35 and 55 years old who had recovered from COVID-19. CDR3s include the opening cysteine and the closing phenylalanine or tryptophan. Fields, in order: clone size, J gene, D gene, V gene, CDR3 DNA, CDR3 protein. D genes are given only for firm matches. A row's size may be missing; if present it is once, few, many or a size class.

. TRBJ2-7 . TRBV7-8 TGTGCCAGCAGCTTTGGGGGCCAAGGCGAGCAGTACTTC CASSFGGQGEQYF
. TRBJ1-5 . TRBV4-3 TGCGCCAGCAGCCAAGATCGGCGGATCAATCAGCCCCAGCATTTT CASSQDRRINQPQHF
. TRBJ2-7 TRBD1 TRBV15 TGTGCCACCAGCAGAGATAGAGGGACAGGGCACTCCTACGAGCAGTACTTC CATSRDRGTGHSYEQYF
once TRBJ2-7 . TRBV6-5 TGTGCCAGCAGTCTCCGGGACACCCACTACGAGCAGTACTTC CASSLRDTHYEQYF
few TRBJ2-3 TRBD1 TRBV9 TGTGCCAGCAGTGGGACAGGAACTAGCACAGATACGCAGTATTTT CASSGTGTSTDTQYF
. TRBJ2-7 . TRBV7-2 TGTGCCAGCAGCCGACGGGGTTACGAGCAGTACTTC CASSRRGYEQYF
. TRBJ2-5 TRBD1 TRBV19 TGTGCCACCACGATGGGGTCAGGGGGCAAGACCCAGTACTTC CATTMGSGGKTQYF
. TRBJ2-7 TRBD1 TRBV29-1 TGCAGCGTGGCCGGGACAGGGGGCTACGAGCAGTACTTC CSVAGTGGYEQYF
. TRBJ2-5 . TRBV12-3/TRBV12-4 TGTGCCAGCAGTTTAAGGCAGGGGGAGACCCAGTACTTC CASSLRQGETQYF
once TRBJ2-7 TRBD1 TRBV12-3/TRBV12-4 TGTGCCAGCAGTTCGACAGGGTACGAGCAGTACTTC CASSSTGYEQYF
once TRBJ1-3 TRBD1 TRBV3-1/TRBV3-2 TGTGCCAGCAGCACGACAGGGTCTGGAAACACCATATATTTT CASSTTGSGNTIYF
. TRBJ1-2 . TRBV6-2/TRBV6-3 TGTGCCAGCAGCCCCGCCGGGGGAAAAGGAATCAGCGGCTACACCTTC CASSPAGGKGISGYTF
. TRBJ2-3 TRBD2 TRBV28 TGTGCCAGCAGGACCCCGGGACTAGTATCAGATACGCAGTATTTT CASRTPGLVSDTQYF
. TRBJ1-3 . TRBV5-1 TGCGCCAGCAGCTCGGACAGCGAGGGCACCATATATTTT CASSSDSEGTIYF
few TRBJ1-1 . TRBV5-6 TGTGCCAGCAGCTTTTGGGGGCCCCTGAACACTGAAGCTTTCTTT CASSFWGPLNTEAFF
. TRBJ2-7 . TRBV25-1 TGTGCCAGCAGTGAAACAGGGCGGGAGCAGTACTTC CASSETGREQYF
. TRBJ2-1 TRBD2 TRBV28 TGTGCCAGCAGTTACCGGGAGGGCCGAAACGAGCAGTTCTTC CASSYREGRNEQFF
. TRBJ2-5 . TRBV12-3/TRBV12-4 TGTGCCAGCAGTTCCGCACTTGAGACCCAGTACTTC CASSSALETQYF
. TRBJ2-1 . TRBV25-1 TGTGCCAGCAGTGAATTAGGAGGGGGCCCCTACAATGAGCAGTTCTTC CASSELGGGPYNEQFF
. TRBJ2-7 . TRBV6-4 TGTGCCAGCAGTTCGGGACACGGGGACGAATACTTC CASSSGHGDEYF